The 8 T cell receptor beta chains listed next were all sequenced from one sample in a study of identical twins. Each CDR3 protein is one row after TCRdb ran MiXCR on the 5' RACE reads. The top ten hold about 0.27% of the sample, which has some 1,600,000 distinct CDR3 sequences, less than 35% seen once. Sequencing used cord blood. The receptors here all came from a newborn girl in good health.

CDR3 in amino acids: CSVGLAGNPNEQYF. CDR3 nucleotide sequence: TGCAGCGTGGGACTAGCGGGAAACCCCAATGAGCAGTACTTC. The chain joins TRBV29-1 to TRBJ2-7; 13 nucleotides line up with TRBD2. The CDR3 has 14 amino acids. Germline V gene lookup returns CDR1 SQVTM and CDR2 ANQGSEA. V lost 6 bases and J lost 7; bases outside the gene matches: 9.

In this sample, this clonotype turned up a few times. The chain combines TRBV12-3 or TRBV12-4 with TRBJ2-2; TRBD1 matches at 8 bases. V lost 6 bases to trimming and J lost 7 bases; unmatched junction nucleotides: 13. The CDR3 runs 16 residues. CDR3 protein: CASRPPGQGRSGELFF. The CDR3 DNA follows: TGTGCCAGCAGACCGCCAGGACAGGGACGGAGCGGGGAGCTGTTTTTT.

V usage is TRBV7-9 and J usage is TRBJ1-1; D remains unclear. Trimming left V 7 bases short and J 3 bases short, with 15 bases between. Germline V CDR1 and CDR2: SEHNR, FQNEAQ (reference sequence). The CDR3 runs to 14 residues. The CDR3: CASTPPRYDTEAFF. The DNA of the CDR3 is TGTGCCAGCACTCCCCCCAGGTATGACACTGAAGCTTTCTTT.

The chain uses TRBV12-3 or TRBV12-4 and TRBJ1-1; possible D gene TRBD1, 5 bases. This CDR3 comprises 16 residues. With 7 bases removed from V and 4 bases from J, the gap between germline ends came to 22 bases. The CDR3: CASTPGGADMSTEAFF. The CDR3 nucleotides read TGTGCCAGCACCCCCGGGGGTGCGGATATGAGCACTGAAGCTTTCTTT.

The table lists this clonotype with a few counts. The chain couples TRBV30 to TRBJ2-4; no clear D. Trimming cost V 2 bases and J 5 bases, with 4 bases left between them. The CDR3 has 11 residues. CDR1 is GTSNPN, CDR2 SVGIG, per germline (reference sequence). CDR3 sequence (DNA): TGTGCCTGGAGTCCGCAAAACATTCAGTACTTC. Translating gives CAWSPQNIQYF.

This clonotype has only a few counts. This chain uses TRBV20-1 with TRBJ1-4; D is uncertain. Germline CDR1 is DFQATT and CDR2 is SNEGSKA (reference sequence). The CDR3 totals 15 residues. Trimming removed 2 bases from V and 0 bases from J, with 10 bases in between. The CDR3 loop reads CSARRDPTTNEKLFF. CDR3 bases: TGCAGTGCTAGACGAGACCCGACAACTAATGAAAAACTGTTTTTT.

The gene calls are TRBV20-1 and TRBJ2-7; 7 bases line up with TRBD1. V shed 2 bases and J 6 bases; nucleotides not matched to a gene: 16. Germline CDR1 is DFQATT and CDR2 is SNEGSKA (reference sequence). The CDR3 loop spans 16 amino acids. The CDR3 DNA reads TGCAGTGCTAGAAGTGACAGGGAGCCACCGTCTCGCGAGCAGTACTTC. Amino acids: CSARSDREPPSREQYF.

This clonotype has more than one count but fewer than ten. The V and J genes are TRBV25-1 and TRBJ1-2; maybe TRBD1 (6 bases). Germline lookup yields CDR1 MGHDK and CDR2 SYGVNS. This CDR3 spans 13 amino acids. V was cut by 1 base and J by 8 bases, with 11 bases left in between. The DNA of the CDR3 is TGTGCCAGCAGTGAATCAGGACAGTGGGGCTACACCTTC. Its protein is CASSESGQWGYTF.